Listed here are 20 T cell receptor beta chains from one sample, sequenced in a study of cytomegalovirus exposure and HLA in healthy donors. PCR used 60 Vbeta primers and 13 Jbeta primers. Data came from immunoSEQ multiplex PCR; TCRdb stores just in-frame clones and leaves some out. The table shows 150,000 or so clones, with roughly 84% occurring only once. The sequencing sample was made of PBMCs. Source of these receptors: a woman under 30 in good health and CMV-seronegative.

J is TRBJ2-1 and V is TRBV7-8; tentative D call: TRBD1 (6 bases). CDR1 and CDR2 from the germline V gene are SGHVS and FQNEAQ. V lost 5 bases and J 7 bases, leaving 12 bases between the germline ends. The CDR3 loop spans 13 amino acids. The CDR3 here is CASSANRDNEQFF. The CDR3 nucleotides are TGTGCCAGCAGCGCTAACAGGGATAATGAGCAGTTCTTC.

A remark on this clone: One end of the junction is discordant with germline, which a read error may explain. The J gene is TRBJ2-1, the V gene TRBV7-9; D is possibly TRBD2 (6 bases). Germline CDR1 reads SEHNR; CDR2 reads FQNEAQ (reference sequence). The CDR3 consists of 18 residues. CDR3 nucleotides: TGTTCCAGCAGCTCTGTGTGGTGGGGGGTGAGCTCCTACAATGAGCAGTTCTTC. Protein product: CSSSSVWWGVSSYNEQFF.

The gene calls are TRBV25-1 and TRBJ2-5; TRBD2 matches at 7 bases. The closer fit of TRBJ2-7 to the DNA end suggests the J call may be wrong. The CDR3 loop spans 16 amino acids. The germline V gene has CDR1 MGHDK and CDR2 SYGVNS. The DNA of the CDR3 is TGTGCCAGCAGTGAATATGAGCGGGGAGGATCCTACGAGCAGTACTTC. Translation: CASSEYERGGSYEQYF.

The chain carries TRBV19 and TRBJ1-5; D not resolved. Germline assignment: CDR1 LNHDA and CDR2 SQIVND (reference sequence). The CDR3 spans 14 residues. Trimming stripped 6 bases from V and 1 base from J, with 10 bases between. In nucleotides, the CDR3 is TGTGCCAGTAGGAGGATGGCCAGCAATCAGCCCCAGCATTTT. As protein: CASRRMASNQPQHF.

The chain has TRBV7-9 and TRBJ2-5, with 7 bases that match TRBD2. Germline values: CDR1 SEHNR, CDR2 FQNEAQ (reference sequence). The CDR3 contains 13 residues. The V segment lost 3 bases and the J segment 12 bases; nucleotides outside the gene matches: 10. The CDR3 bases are TGTGCCAGCAGCTTGGCGGGAGTGGCGTTCGAGTACTTC. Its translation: CASSLAGVAFEYF. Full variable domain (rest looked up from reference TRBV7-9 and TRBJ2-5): DTGVSQNPRHKITKRGQNVTFRCDPISEHNRLYWYRQTLGQGPEFLTYFQNEAQLEKSRLLSDRFSAERPKGSFSTLEIQRTEQGDSAMYLCASSLAGVAFEYFGPGTRLLVL.

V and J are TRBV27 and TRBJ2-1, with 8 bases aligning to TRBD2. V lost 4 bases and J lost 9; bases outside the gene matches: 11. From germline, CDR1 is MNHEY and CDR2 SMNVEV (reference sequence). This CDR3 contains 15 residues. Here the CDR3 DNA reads TGTGCCAGCAGTTACCCCGGACTAGCCTCTGGTGAGCAGTTCTTC. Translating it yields CASSYPGLASGEQFF.

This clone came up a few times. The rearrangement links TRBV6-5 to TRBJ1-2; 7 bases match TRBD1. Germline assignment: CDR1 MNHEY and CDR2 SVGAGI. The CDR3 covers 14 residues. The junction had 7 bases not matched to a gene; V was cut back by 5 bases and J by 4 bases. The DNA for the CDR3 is TGTGCCAGCAGTGAGGGCAGGGGGATCTATGGCTACACCTTC. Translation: CASSEGRGIYGYTF.

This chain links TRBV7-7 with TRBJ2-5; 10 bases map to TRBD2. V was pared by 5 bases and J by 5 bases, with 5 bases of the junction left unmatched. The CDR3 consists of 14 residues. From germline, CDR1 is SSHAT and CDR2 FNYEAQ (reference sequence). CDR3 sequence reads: CASSHGTSAETQYF. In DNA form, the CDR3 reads TGTGCCAGCAGCCATGGGACTAGCGCGGAGACCCAGTACTTC.

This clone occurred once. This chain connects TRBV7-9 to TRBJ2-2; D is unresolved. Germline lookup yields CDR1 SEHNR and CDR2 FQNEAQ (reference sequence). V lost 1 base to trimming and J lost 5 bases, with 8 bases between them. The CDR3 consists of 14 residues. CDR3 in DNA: TGTGCCAGCAGCTTAGGCTCACTTACCGGGGAGCTGTTTTTT. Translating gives CASSLGSLTGELFF.

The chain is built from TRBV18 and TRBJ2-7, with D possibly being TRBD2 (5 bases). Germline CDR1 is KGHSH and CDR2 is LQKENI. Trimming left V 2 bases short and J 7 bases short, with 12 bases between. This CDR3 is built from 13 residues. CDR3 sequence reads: CASSPDIRGEQYF. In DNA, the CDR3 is TGTGCCAGCTCACCAGATATCAGAGGGGAGCAGTACTTC.

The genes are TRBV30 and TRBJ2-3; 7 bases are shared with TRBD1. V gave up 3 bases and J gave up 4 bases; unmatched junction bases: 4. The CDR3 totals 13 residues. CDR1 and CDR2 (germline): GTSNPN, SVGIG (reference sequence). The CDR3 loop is CAWSYDRADTQYF. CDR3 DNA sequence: TGTGCCTGGAGCTATGACAGGGCAGATACGCAGTATTTT.

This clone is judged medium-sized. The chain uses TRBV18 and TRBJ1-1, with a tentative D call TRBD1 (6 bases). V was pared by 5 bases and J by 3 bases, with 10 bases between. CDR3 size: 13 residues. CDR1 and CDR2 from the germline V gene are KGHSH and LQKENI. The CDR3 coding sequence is TGTGCCAGCTCATTCGACAGGTACACTGAAGCTTTCTTT. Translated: CASSFDRYTEAFF.

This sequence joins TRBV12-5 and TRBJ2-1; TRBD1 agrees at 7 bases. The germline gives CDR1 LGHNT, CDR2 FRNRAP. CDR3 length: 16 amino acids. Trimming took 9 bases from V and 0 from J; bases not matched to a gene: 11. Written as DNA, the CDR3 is TGTGCTAGCGCCCCGGGACAGATCTCCTCCTACAATGAGCAGTTCTTC. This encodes CASAPGQISSYNEQFF.

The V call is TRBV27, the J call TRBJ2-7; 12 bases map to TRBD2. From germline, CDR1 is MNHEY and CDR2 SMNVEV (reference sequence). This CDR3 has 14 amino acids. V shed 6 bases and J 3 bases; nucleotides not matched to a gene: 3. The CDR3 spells CASRMTSGGYEQYF. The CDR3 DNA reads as TGTGCCAGCAGAATGACTAGCGGGGGCTACGAGCAGTACTTC.

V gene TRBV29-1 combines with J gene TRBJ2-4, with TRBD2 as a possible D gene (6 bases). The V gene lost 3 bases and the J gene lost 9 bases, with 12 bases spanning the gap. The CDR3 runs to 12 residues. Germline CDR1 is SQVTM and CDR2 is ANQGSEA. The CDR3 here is CSVDGGIGIQYF. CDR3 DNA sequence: TGCAGCGTTGACGGGGGTATTGGCATTCAGTACTTC.

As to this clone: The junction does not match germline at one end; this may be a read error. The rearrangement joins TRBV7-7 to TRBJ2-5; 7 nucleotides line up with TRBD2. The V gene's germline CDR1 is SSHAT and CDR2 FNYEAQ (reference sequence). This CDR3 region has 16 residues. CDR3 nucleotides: TGTGCTAGCAGCCCCGGTGGCGCGGGCTTGGGGAGGGACCAGTACTTC. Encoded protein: CASSPGGAGLGRDQYF. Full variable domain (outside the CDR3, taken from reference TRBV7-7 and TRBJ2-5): GAGVSQSPRYKVTKRGQDVTLRCDPISSHATLYWYQQALGQGPEFLTYFNYEAQPDKSGLPSDRFSAERPEGSISTLTIQRTEQRDSAMYRCASSPGGAGLGRDQYFGPGTRLLVL.

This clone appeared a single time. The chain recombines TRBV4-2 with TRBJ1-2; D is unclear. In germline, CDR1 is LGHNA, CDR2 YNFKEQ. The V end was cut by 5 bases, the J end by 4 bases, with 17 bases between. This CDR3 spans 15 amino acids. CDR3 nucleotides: TGTGCCAGCAGCTCCTCCGGCGACTACTTCTATGGCTACACCTTC. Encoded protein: CASSSSGDYFYGYTF.

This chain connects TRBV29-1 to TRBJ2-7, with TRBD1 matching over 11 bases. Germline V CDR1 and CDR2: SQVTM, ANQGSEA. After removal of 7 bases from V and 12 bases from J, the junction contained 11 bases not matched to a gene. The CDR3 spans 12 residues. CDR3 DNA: TGCAGCGCTACCTCTGGACAGGGGGCCGGGTACTTC. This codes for CSATSGQGAGYF.

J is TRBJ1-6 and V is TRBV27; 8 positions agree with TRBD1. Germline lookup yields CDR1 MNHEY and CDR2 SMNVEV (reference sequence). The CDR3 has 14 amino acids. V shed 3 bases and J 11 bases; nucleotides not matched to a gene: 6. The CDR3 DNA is TGTGCCAGCAGTTTTGGACAGGGTTTTACACCCCTCCACTTT. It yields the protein CASSFGQGFTPLHF.

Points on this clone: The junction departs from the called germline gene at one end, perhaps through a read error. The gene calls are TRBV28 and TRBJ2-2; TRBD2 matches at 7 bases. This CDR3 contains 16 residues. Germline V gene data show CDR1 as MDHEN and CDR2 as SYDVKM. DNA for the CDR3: TGTGCCAGCAGATGGGGCGGGAGTACGAACACCGGGGAGCTGTCTTTT. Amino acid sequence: CASRWGGSTNTGELSF.